The clone carrying this TCR beta chain appeared once. Per the original data handling: From reference gene primer amplification, estimates of nucleated cell counts were derived. Produced via immunoSEQ multiplex PCR; TCRdb's table is partial and in-frame only. That table furnishes V, J and clone size, whereas the DNA furnished D and trimming. The table lists fewer than 65,000 clones, approximately 80% of them singletons. This specimen belongs to a study of blood T cell repertoires in COVID-19. Study-wide context: The analysed material was cDNA or gDNA that came from T cells, B-cell-depleted T cells, or PBMCs.

Enrolment of Seattle patients took place during active infection, and they were followed longitudinally. This CDR3 has 12 residues. Looked up from germline, CDR1 is MDHEN and CDR2 is SYDVKM. The V gene end was trimmed by 7 bases and the J gene end by 7 bases; junction bases not matched to a gene: 6. Sequenced: peripheral blood. This chain connects TRBV28 to TRBJ1-1; 7 nucleotides match TRBD1. The receptor comes from a man aged 30 to 45 with COVID-19, enrolled during active disease. The chain's CDR3 is CASTQRGLEAFF. The CDR3 nucleotides read TGTGCCAGCACCCAAAGGGGGCTTGAAGCTTTCTTT.